This is a list of T cell receptor beta chains from one sample in a study of OX40 agonist ivuxolimab in advanced cancers. TCRdb's copy holds only in-frame clones and misses some; the assay was immunoSEQ multiplex PCR. The repertoire has about 18,000 clones, roughly 80% of them found once; the top ten carry 10% to 15%. Sequenced here: CD4+ or CD8+ T cells sorted from blood, sampled in a trial of the OX40 agonist ivuxolimab. These receptors originate from an adult with an advanced solid tumor such as melanoma, head and neck, liver or kidney cancer. Both conserved end residues are part of each CDR3. Each record gives: D gene, V gene, J gene, CDR3 protein, CDR3 DNA. A D gene is named only where the DNA matches it firmly.

-	TRBV28	TRBJ2-3	CASSPLGHTDTQYF	TGTGCCAGCAGCCCCCTGGGGCATACAGATACGCAGTATTTT
-	TRBV10-3	TRBJ2-3	CAISLEQGDTQYF	TGTGCCATCAGTCTCGAGCAGGGAGATACGCAGTATTTT
-	TRBV7-2	TRBJ1-4	CASSTGAFNEKLFF	TGTGCCAGCAGCACGGGGGCCTTTAATGAAAAACTGTTTTTT
TRBD1	TRBV5-1	TRBJ2-7	CASSLGHRDSKYEQYF	TGCGCCAGCAGCTTGGGACACCGGGACAGTAAGTACGAGCAGTACTTC
-	TRBV27	TRBJ2-3	CASRGQFTDTQYF	TGTGCCAGCAGGGGTCAGTTCACAGATACGCAGTATTTT
-	TRBV9	TRBJ2-1	CASSGPSRTGVNEQFF	TGTGCCAGCAGCGGTCCGAGCCGGACCGGGGTGAATGAGCAGTTCTTC
TRBD1	TRBV27	TRBJ2-7	CASNRQGGNHEQYF	TGTGCCAGCAATAGACAGGGGGGGAACCACGAGCAGTACTTC
-	TRBV10-3	TRBJ1-1	CAIRGSTGPEAFF	TGTGCCATCCGTGGGAGTACAGGGCCTGAAGCTTTCTTT
TRBD2	TRBV11-2	TRBJ2-1	CASSLLGTSGGGEQFF	TGTGCCAGCAGCCTCCTTGGTACTAGCGGGGGGGGTGAGCAGTTCTTC
-	TRBV19	TRBJ1-5	CASSISWTTLQSAQHF	TGTGCCAGTAGTATAAGTTGGACTACTCTTCAATCAGCCCAGCATTTT